Here is one TCR beta chain with its context. Authors' analysis steps: Quantification of nucleated cells was approximated via reference gene primer amplification. Profiling relied on immunoSEQ multiplex PCR, and the TCRdb table lists in-frame clones only, not all of them. That table furnishes V, J and clone size, whereas the DNA furnished D and trimming. The table lists roughly 50,000 clones, 80% to 90% of them singletons. CDR3 length equals 11 residues. From germline, CDR1 is SQVTM and CDR2 ANQGSEA. The V gene lost 5 bases and the J gene lost 1 base, with 5 bases spanning the gap. The data were taken from a study of blood T cell repertoires in COVID-19. Whole-study context: Acute-phase and convalescent COVID-19 samples originated in the United States, Italy and Spain. PBMCs, B-cell-depleted T cells, or T cells were the source of the cDNA or gDNA that made up the material.

Sequencing input: peripheral blood. The TCR was taken from an older man with acute or convalescent COVID-19. The V gene is TRBV29-1, the J gene TRBJ1-1; D call uncertain. The CDR3 protein is CSVFQNTEAFF. CDR3 bases: TGCAGCGTTTTTCAGAACACTGAAGCTTTCTTT.